One TCR beta chain is described in this entry. No antigen is known for it. TCRdb re-called the RT-PCR reads with MiXCR, one entry per CDR3 protein. The profile covers hundreds of thousands of distinct CDR3 sequences, with approximately 14% appearing a single time and 9.5% to 13% taken by the ten largest. The data derive from a study of response to subunit inactivated influenza vaccine. V lost 0 bases, J lost 4 bases, and 7 bases lay in between. Germline CDR1 reads SGHRS; CDR2 reads YFSETQ. This CDR3 contains 13 residues. Whole-study findings and limits: There was a suggestion from the authors that each seasonal influenza vaccination recruits few new T cells.

Material: PBMCs from blood, obtained 11 to 12 days after vaccination. This sequence joins TRBV5-1 and TRBJ2-5; D is uncertain. The sequence derives from a man in his fifties or sixties who received an inactivated influenza vaccine. The CDR3 region is CASSLAAVETQYF. The CDR3 nucleotides are TGCGCCAGCAGCTTGGCGGCAGTAGAGACCCAGTACTTC.